This TCR beta chain was captured in a study of CD8 T cells in Susac syndrome. When the RNA was reverse transcribed, random hexamers were used with an input of roughly 0.5 to 1 ug. A single record per CDR3 protein comes from TCRdb applying MiXCR to the immunoSEQ multiplex PCR reads. The sample includes about 150,000 distinct CDR3 sequences, about 95% of them seen just once. Trimming took off 0 bases at V and 2 bases at J, with 9 bases between the two ends. Germline V gene lookup returns CDR1 SGHNT and CDR2 YYREEE (reference sequence). The length of the CDR3 is 14 residues. The sample was CD8+ T cells from PBMCs. This TCR was recovered from a human donor with multiple sclerosis. The chain carries TRBV5-4 and TRBJ2-7; D unclear. The CDR3 sequence: CASSLGGGTYEQYV. CDR3 DNA sequence: TGTGCCAGCAGCTTGGGAGGCGGAACCTACGAGCAGTACGTC.